A single sample gave rise to the 15 T cell receptor beta chains below, sequenced in a study of blood T cell repertoires in COVID-19. Produced via immunoSEQ multiplex PCR; TCRdb's table is partial and in-frame only. The table has tens of thousands of clones, around 77% seen once. What was sequenced was peripheral blood. The receptor source for this set is a man in his 70s with COVID-19, enrolled during active disease.

The J gene is TRBJ2-5, the V gene TRBV27; 7 bases match TRBD1. Germline CDR1 reads MNHEY; CDR2 reads SMNVEV (reference sequence). V was pared by 4 bases and J by 5 bases, with 19 bases of the junction left unmatched. CDR3 length equals 18 residues. The CDR3 spells CASSSSTDRVDARETQYF. DNA of the CDR3: TGTGCCAGCAGTTCTTCCACCGACAGGGTGGATGCTCGGGAGACCCAGTACTTC.

This clone has only a few counts. This rearrangement joins TRBV7-9 to TRBJ2-7; TRBD1 matches 7 bases. The length of the CDR3 is 13 residues. With V trimmed by 5 bases and J by 3 bases, 4 bases remained unmatched. Germline CDR1 is SEHNR and CDR2 is FQNEAQ (reference sequence). CDR3 amino acids: CASSTGQSYEQYF. The CDR3 region has the DNA TGTGCCAGCAGCACGGGACAGAGCTACGAGCAGTACTTC. The entire variable domain, with the rest obtained from reference TRBV7-9 and TRBJ2-7, is as follows: DTGVSQNPRHKITKRGQNVTFRCDPISEHNRLYWYRQTLGQGPEFLTYFQNEAQLEKSRLLSDRFSAERPKGSFSTLEIQRTEQGDSAMYLCASSTGQSYEQYFGPGTRLTVT.

This chain links TRBV11-3 with TRBJ2-1; 7 bases line up with TRBD2. J gave up 2 bases and V 4 bases, and 5 bases lay outside the gene matches. The CDR3 contains 15 residues. Germline lookup yields CDR1 SGHNT and CDR2 YENEEA. Written as DNA, the CDR3 is TGTGCCAGCAGCTCAAGGGAGGGCGCCTACAATGAGCAGTTCTTC. It encodes CASSSREGAYNEQFF.

The V gene is TRBV6-5, the J gene TRBJ2-3, with 8 bases lining up with TRBD2. V lost 3 bases and J lost 4; bases outside the gene matches: 9. In germline, CDR1 is MNHEY, CDR2 SVGAGI. CDR3 length equals 16 residues. CDR3 in amino acids: CASSYSGGAAADTQYF. The CDR3 nucleotides are TGTGCCAGCAGTTATTCGGGGGGGGCAGCGGCAGATACGCAGTATTTT.

This sequence joins TRBV9 and TRBJ2-1; 9 bases are shared with TRBD2. The V gene end was trimmed by 2 bases and the J gene end by 5 bases; junction bases not matched to a gene: 5. The CDR3 has 15 residues. Germline CDR1 reads SGDLS; CDR2 reads YYNGEE. CDR3 nucleotide sequence: TGTGCCAGCAGCGTTAGCGGGAGCCGGAACAATGAGCAGTTCTTC. Translated: CASSVSGSRNNEQFF.

This chain links TRBV15 with TRBJ2-7; the D gene is possibly TRBD1 (6 bases). The ends were cut back, 0 bases at V and 2 bases at J, with 8 bases in the middle. From germline, CDR1 is LNHNV and CDR2 YYDKDF (reference sequence). The CDR3 runs 14 residues. The CDR3 nucleotides read TGTGCCACCAGCAGAGACAGGGGTACCTACGAGCAGTACTTC. Translated, it gives CATSRDRGTYEQYF.

V and J are TRBV18 and TRBJ2-6; 7 positions agree with TRBD1. The germline gives CDR1 KGHSH, CDR2 LQKENI. The ends lost 1 base at V and 0 bases at J; junction bases unmatched: 0. The CDR3 covers 16 residues. CDR3 sequence (DNA): TGTGCCAGCTCACCACAGGGGGCCTCTGGGGCCAACGTCCTGACTTTC. Its protein is CASSPQGASGANVLTF.

The rearrangement joins TRBV4-1 to TRBJ1-1; the D is unclear. Germline CDR1 reads MGHRA; CDR2 reads YSYEKL. This CDR3 spans 14 amino acids. V was trimmed by 2 bases and J by 8 bases, leaving 15 bases between them. CDR3 sequence (DNA): TGCGCCAGCAGCCAAAAAGAACAGACATCGGAAGCTTTCTTT. Protein product: CASSQKEQTSEAFF.

V gene TRBV12-3 or TRBV12-4 combines with J gene TRBJ1-2; D ambiguous. The V and J ends lost 10 bases and 0 bases respectively, with 12 bases between them. The CDR3 runs 13 residues. The CDR3 DNA sequence: TGTGCCACCCGGCGCGGAACTAACTATGGCTACACCTTC. Translating it yields CATRRGTNYGYTF.

The chain links TRBV27 to TRBJ2-7; 8 positions match TRBD1. CDR3 length: 17 residues. After removal of 4 bases from V and 4 bases from J, the junction contained 15 bases not matched to a gene. Per germline, CDR1 MNHEY and CDR2 SMNVEV (reference sequence). CDR3 residues: CASSSTDRGFLRYEQYF. The CDR3 region has the DNA TGTGCCAGCAGTTCAACTGACAGGGGATTTCTGAGGTACGAGCAGTACTTC.

The rearrangement links TRBV7-2 to TRBJ1-2; 11 bases match TRBD1. The junction had 7 bases not matched to a gene; V was cut back by 6 bases and J by 7 bases. The CDR3 is 14 amino acids. Germline V CDR1 and CDR2: SGHTA, FQGNSA. The CDR3, as DNA: TGTGCCAGCAGAACCGGGACAGGGGGACGTGGCTACACCTTC. Translation: CASRTGTGGRGYTF.

V gene TRBV7-3 combines with J gene TRBJ2-1; TRBD2 agrees at 10 bases. There are 17 residues in the CDR3. Germline CDR1 and CDR2: SGHTA and FQGTGA. J lost 9 bases, V lost 1 base, and 12 bases had no gene match. The CDR3 nucleotides are TGTGCCAGCAGCTTAAGGCCTAGCGGGAGTATAGGTGGTGAGCAGTTCTTC. Its translation: CASSLRPSGSIGGEQFF. Full variable domain (outside the CDR3, taken from reference TRBV7-3 and TRBJ2-1): GAGVSQTPSNKVTEKGKYVELRCDPISGHTALYWYRQSLGQGPEFLIYFQGTGAADDSGLPNDRFFAVRPEGSVSTLKIQRTERGDSAVYLCASSLRPSGSIGGEQFFGPGTRLTVL.

The chain links TRBV30 to TRBJ1-1; weak D call: TRBD1 (6 bases). The CDR3 contains 13 residues. Germline V gives CDR1 GTSNPN, CDR2 SVGIG (reference sequence). V dropped 4 bases and J dropped 1 base, with 10 bases sitting between them. In DNA form, the CDR3 reads TGTGCCTGGACGTTGGGGGCGAACACTGAAGCTTTCTTT. Translation gives CAWTLGANTEAFF.

V and J are TRBV30 and TRBJ1-2; D remains unclear. Trimming took off 0 bases at V and 7 bases at J, with 12 bases between the two ends. The V gene's germline CDR1 is GTSNPN and CDR2 SVGIG (reference sequence). This CDR3 is built from 13 residues. CDR3 sequence: CAWSVRGISGYTF. The CDR3, as DNA: TGTGCCTGGAGTGTACGGGGAATAAGTGGCTACACCTTC.

As DNA, the CDR3 is TGTGCCAGCAGCCCGAACTCCGGGACAGGGGCCAGCGAGCAGTACTTC. This sequence encodes CASSPNSGTGASEQYF. The V call is TRBV7-2, the J call TRBJ2-7; 10 bases align to TRBD1. This CDR3 contains 16 residues. Looked up from germline, CDR1 is SGHTA and CDR2 is FQGNSA. V dropped 5 bases and J dropped 6; count of bases not matched to a gene: 13.